The 9 T cell receptor beta chains in this list originate from one sample, sequenced in a study of memory CD4+ T cells and cytomegalovirus serostatus. Here immunoSEQ multiplex PCR was the method, and the copy in TCRdb shows in-frame clones only, minus some. The sample records 30,000 to 40,000 clones, around three quarters being singletons. Single viable CD3+CD4+CD8-CD45RO+ cells were sorted as the memory CD4+ T cells. Input material: memory CD4+ T cells from blood. These receptors all come from an adult in good health and CMV-seropositive.

This clone was seen only once. The rearrangement links TRBV4-1 to TRBJ2-5; D possibly uses TRBD1 or TRBD2 (6 bases each). Germline V gives CDR1 MGHRA, CDR2 YSYEKL. This CDR3 is 13 amino acids long. The V end lost 6 bases, the J end lost 4 bases, and 12 bases lay between the germline ends. The CDR3 DNA reads TGCGCCAGCAGTTCGGGGGCCAGAGAGACCCAGTACTTC. Protein product: CASSSGARETQYF.

V gene TRBV4-2 combines with J gene TRBJ1-2, with TRBD1 matching over 8 bases. Germline values: CDR1 LGHNA, CDR2 YNFKEQ. This CDR3 is 14 amino acids long. J gave up 2 bases and V 3 bases, and 2 bases lay outside the gene matches. The CDR3, as DNA: TGTGCCAGCAGCCAGGGACAGGTCAACTATGGCTACACCTTC. This encodes CASSQGQVNYGYTF.

The chain carries TRBV5-6 and TRBJ1-2, with 7 bases fitting TRBD1. CDR3 size: 15 residues. Germline CDR1 reads SGHDT; CDR2 reads YYEEEE. With V trimmed by 1 base and J by 6 bases, 9 bases remained unmatched. The CDR3 reads CASSLSQGLSNGYTF. The CDR3 DNA follows: TGTGCCAGCAGCTTGTCACAGGGGCTTTCGAATGGCTACACCTTC.

The table lists this clone with a few counts. The rearrangement links TRBV9 to TRBJ1-1, with a tentative D call TRBD1 (6 bases). The germline V and J ends were trimmed by 3 bases and 0 bases, with 18 bases remaining between them. The germline V gene encodes CDR1 SGDLS and CDR2 YYNGEE. This CDR3 is built from 17 residues. The DNA for the CDR3 is TGTGCCAGCAGCGGGGGGCCAGGGGAAGGTGTGAACACTGAAGCTTTCTTT. It codes for CASSGGPGEGVNTEAFF.

V usage is TRBV6-6 and J usage is TRBJ1-1; no clear D. The CDR3 consists of 11 residues. CDR1 is MNHNY and CDR2 is SVGAGI in the germline V gene (reference sequence). V was pared by 4 bases and J by 3 bases, with 3 bases between. CDR3 bases: TGTGCCAGCAGTTCGGACACTGAAGCTTTCTTT. Translating it yields CASSSDTEAFF.

V and J are TRBV5-1 and TRBJ2-1; possibly TRBD2 for D (7 bases). The germline V gene has CDR1 SGHRS and CDR2 YFSETQ. V was clipped by 0 bases and J by 0 bases, with 13 bases between them. The CDR3 has 17 residues. The CDR3 is CASSLGGGVSSYNEQFF. For the CDR3, the DNA is TGCGCCAGCAGCTTGGGAGGGGGGGTAAGCTCCTACAATGAGCAGTTCTTC. The full variable domain, completed using reference TRBV5-1 and TRBJ2-1, is KAGVTQTPRYLIKTRGQQVTLSCSPISGHRSVSWYQQTPGQGLQFLFEYFSETQRNKGNFPGRFSGRQFSNSRSEMNVSTLELGDSALYLCASSLGGGVSSYNEQFFGPGTRLTVL.

This rearrangement joins TRBV5-1 to TRBJ2-7; D is ambiguous. The CDR3 runs to 13 residues. Between the trimmed V and J ends, which lost 0 bases and 6 bases, there was a span of 10 bases. Germline V gene sequence: CDR1 SGHRS, CDR2 YFSETQ. CDR3 in amino acids: CASSLGTRGEQYF. CDR3 DNA sequence: TGCGCCAGCAGCTTGGGAACGCGAGGCGAGCAGTACTTC.

This chain uses TRBV6-6 with TRBJ1-1; 11 bases map to TRBD1. Germline trimming cut 6 bases from V and 0 bases from J; bases unmatched to any gene: 3. The V gene's germline CDR1 is MNHNY and CDR2 SVGAGI (reference sequence). This CDR3 has 15 residues. The DNA for the CDR3 is TGTGCCAGCAGGGGACAGGGGGATGTGAACACTGAAGCTTTCTTT. This encodes CASRGQGDVNTEAFF.

The V call is TRBV5-4, the J call TRBJ1-1; tentatively, D is TRBD1 (5 bases). CDR1 SGHNT and CDR2 YYREEE come from the germline V gene (reference sequence). Trimming left V 0 bases short and J 4 bases short, with 10 bases between. The CDR3 spans 14 residues. CDR3 in DNA: TGTGCCAGCAGCTTGGACAGAGGGGCCACTGAAGCTTTCTTT. The encoded protein is CASSLDRGATEAFF.